Listed below are T cell receptor beta chains from one sample, sequenced in a study of beta chain features in type 1 diabetes. Here immunoSEQ multiplex PCR was the method, and the copy in TCRdb shows in-frame clones only, minus some. The sample records fewer than 250,000 clones, less than 15% being singletons. Sequencing input: naive CD4+ T cells from blood. Receptors were obtained from a middle-aged woman in good health. Each CDR3 is given without its conserved first and last residue. D genes are given only for firm matches.

cdr3_length d_call v_call cdr3_aa
15 TRBD2 TRBV7-6 ASSLGVSGGAADTQY
12 TRBD1 TRBV6-6 ASTGTGLYNEQF
17 TRBD1 TRBV18 ASSLSGTGRSAGANVLT
12 NA TRBV12-5 ASGTGELNTEAF
13 NA TRBV28 ASRPTGLRGYEQY
13 TRBD2 TRBV5-4 ASRTGLAVQETQY
12 NA TRBV6-5 ASSYSPTEETQY
11 TRBD1 TRBV5-1 ASRQGSRTEAF
17 TRBD2 TRBV5-1 ASSELVSGGPSSYNEQF
13 TRBD2 TRBV25-1 ASSDYAGAYNEQF
10 NA TRBV19 ASRQPYNEQF
11 NA TRBV19 ASIPSRGQPQH
13 TRBD1 TRBV19 ASSQLTGWTTEAF
12 NA TRBV5-1 ASSFPFRTDTQY
9 NA TRBV20-1 SARGLDEQY
11 NA TRBV18 ASSPFRADTQY
11 TRBD1 TRBV11-2 ASGVEGGGEQY
14 TRBD1 TRBV5-4 ASSRGTAPRNTEAF
15 NA TRBV7-6 ASSLSLAGASVYEQY
11 NA TRBV7-9 ASSPQGFTEAF
14 TRBD1 TRBV27 ASSLTTGFSNQPQH
11 TRBD1 TRBV6-5 ASLGTASYEQY
14 TRBD1 TRBV5-1 ASSLTPGGRDTEAF
12 NA TRBV6-5 ASSYLRANYGYT
12 NA TRBV7-2 ASSFQAANSPLH
14 NA TRBV13 ASSLIRSAPGNTIY
11 TRBD2 TRBV5-1 ASAGEGSETQY
12 TRBD2 TRBV6-1 ASSLTSGGGELF
13 TRBD1 TRBV2 ASREDRGGSYEQY
15 TRBD2 TRBV7-6 ASSGRQGLAVNNEQF
12 NA TRBV5-1 ASSLARGAYEQY
13 NA TRBV7-9 ASSLWTSTNEKLF
11 NA TRBV19 ATPGHPWNEQY
14 TRBD2 TRBV5-1 ASSQTSGGPTDTQY
12 NA TRBV14 ASSQATGWYGYT
13 NA TRBV7-9 ASSLSVPGSGEQY
14 NA TRBV4-1 ASSQPYRGTQETQY
14 NA TRBV5-1 ASSLDGGSGANVLT
11 TRBD2 TRBV10-3 AITGGATGELF
10 NA TRBV5-6 ASSMDSYEQY
14 NA TRBV27 ASSLFETGPRETQY
11 NA TRBV5-1 ASRKGGLNEQF
13 NA TRBV15 ATSRVGRVDDEQF
17 TRBD1 TRBV7-9 ASSFFEPLRGRTNEKLF
13 NA TRBV5-1 ASSSFRVSGETQY
11 TRBD1 TRBV5-6 ASSPDRATEAF
14 NA TRBV19 ASSRRDFGASDTQY
17 TRBD1 TRBV6-1 ASSDTGPGGPSGANVLT
10 TRBD1 TRBV10-3 AIRPQGREAF
13 TRBD2 TRBV9 ASSVELAGIYEQY
12 NA TRBV7-7 ASSPTGEGETQY
13 TRBD1 TRBV19 ASSFQGARGTEAF
11 NA TRBV9 ASSVGGSYGYT